This passage covers 8 T cell receptor beta chains from one sample sequenced in a study of identical twins. TCRdb redid the calling of the 5' RACE reads with MiXCR, one entry per CDR3 protein. The top ten hold around 1.5% of the sample, which has some 900,000 distinct CDR3 sequences, roughly 12% seen once. The same specimen was also included in a second study, on yellow fever vaccine responses in identical twins.

Sample: PBMCs. Receptors were obtained from a woman under 30 in good health.

The chain recombines TRBV18 with TRBJ2-2, with 7 nucleotides matching TRBD1. The germline V gene encodes CDR1 KGHSH and CDR2 LQKENI. The CDR3 runs 16 residues. V shed 3 bases, J shed 6 bases, and the junction held 10 bases outside the gene matches. CDR3 region: CASSPPDRRGAGELFF. DNA for the CDR3: TGTGCCAGCTCACCCCCGGACAGGCGTGGCGCCGGGGAGCTGTTTTTT.

This clonotype was recorded a few times. The chain couples TRBV5-1 to TRBJ2-5, with TRBD2 matching over 9 bases. After removal of 3 bases from V and 5 bases from J, the junction contained 11 bases not matched to a gene. This CDR3 is 16 amino acids long. Germline CDR1 and CDR2: SGHRS and YFSETQ. The CDR3 loop reads CASSWVGAGGSETQYF. The CDR3 DNA sequence: TGCGCCAGCAGCTGGGTAGGAGCGGGAGGATCTGAGACCCAGTACTTC.

The genes are TRBV28 and TRBJ2-4, with 9 bases identical to TRBD1. The V gene's germline CDR1 is MDHEN and CDR2 SYDVKM. V lost 7 bases to trimming and J lost 4 bases; unmatched junction nucleotides: 8. This CDR3 is built from 15 residues. As DNA, the CDR3 is TGTGCCAGCACCGATACAGGGGGCCGGAAAAACATTCAGTACTTC. Translated, it gives CASTDTGGRKNIQYF.

The gene calls are TRBV25-1 and TRBJ2-7; D is ambiguous. Germline V lookup: CDR1 MGHDK, CDR2 SYGVNS. V was cut by 4 bases and J by 3 bases, with 10 bases left in between. The CDR3 consists of 13 residues. The CDR3 DNA sequence: TGTGCCAGCAGTGCCCGACGGAGCTACGAGCAGTACTTC. It is translated as CASSARRSYEQYF.

This chain links TRBV25-1 with TRBJ2-1; D might be TRBD1 or TRBD2, each matching 5 bases. From germline, CDR1 is MGHDK and CDR2 SYGVNS. V was cut by 4 bases and J by 2 bases, with 24 bases left in between. The CDR3 spans 19 residues. The CDR3 region has the DNA TGTGCCAGCAGTGCTTCAATAGGTGGGGGACCCATGCCCTACAATGAGCAGTTCTTC. This encodes CASSASIGGGPMPYNEQFF.

The chain uses TRBV20-1 and TRBJ1-6; 9 bases map to TRBD1. Germline trimming cut 2 bases from V and 6 bases from J; bases unmatched to any gene: 5. Germline V gives CDR1 DFQATT, CDR2 SNEGSKA (reference sequence). The length of the CDR3 is 15 residues. The CDR3 region is CSARPGQGRNSPLHF. The CDR3 coding sequence is TGCAGTGCTAGACCCGGACAGGGGCGTAATTCACCCCTCCACTTT.

This chain joins TRBV4-1 and TRBJ2-3; TRBD1 matches at 9 bases. With 5 bases clipped from V and 2 bases from J, the junction kept 11 bases outside the gene matches. Germline assignment: CDR1 MGHRA and CDR2 YSYEKL. The CDR3 covers 17 residues. The CDR3 region is CASSSRFDRGITDTQYF. The CDR3, as DNA: TGCGCCAGCAGCTCCCGGTTTGACAGGGGGATCACAGATACGCAGTATTTT.

This clonotype was seen a few times. The gene calls are TRBV2 and TRBJ2-1; 9 bases match TRBD2. CDR3 size: 15 residues. Trimming removed 4 bases from V and 9 bases from J; junction bases left unmatched: 10. CDR1 is SNHLY, CDR2 FYNNEI, per germline. CDR3 coding DNA: TGTGCCAGCAGTGTCACACTGGCGGGAGGGGCTGAGCAGTTCTTC. This gives the protein CASSVTLAGGAEQFF.